This TCR beta chain was identified during a study of molecular identifiers for immune sequencing clone quantification. The overall study: Replicates involved a five-way split of RNA from about 19,000 or 110,000 naive CD8 cells, with sequencing of four.

This clonotype was observed a handful of times. The antigen remains undetermined. CDR1 LGHNA and CDR2 YSLEER come from the germline V gene. V lost 3 bases to trimming and J lost 3 bases; unmatched junction nucleotides: 7. CDR3 length: 16 amino acids. The authors sorted naive CD8 T cells as CD8+CD4-CCR7+CD45RA+. TCRdb used MiXCR to reprocess the PCR reads, holding one entry per CDR3 protein. Among approximately 630,000 distinct CDR3 sequences listed, 25% were seen once. Whole-study results and caveats: Detecting spiked Jurkat TCR RNA from one cell among some 990,000 naive cells was reportedly possible. Highly expanded clone sizes could be underestimated by identical TCR molecules that share a barcode.

This receptor was identified in a human donor in good health. Some libraries in this study had Jurkat cell RNA spiked in. The specimen sequenced was naive CD8+ T cells from blood, with Jurkat cell RNA spiked in. As to subset: FACS-sorted CD8+CD4-CCR7+CD45RA+ naive T cells. The V and J genes are TRBV4-3 and TRBJ2-7, with TRBD2 matching over 11 bases. The CDR3 DNA sequence: TGCGCCAGCAGCCAGGGGACTAGCGGATATAACTACGAGCAGTACTTC. Translated, it gives CASSQGTSGYNYEQYF.